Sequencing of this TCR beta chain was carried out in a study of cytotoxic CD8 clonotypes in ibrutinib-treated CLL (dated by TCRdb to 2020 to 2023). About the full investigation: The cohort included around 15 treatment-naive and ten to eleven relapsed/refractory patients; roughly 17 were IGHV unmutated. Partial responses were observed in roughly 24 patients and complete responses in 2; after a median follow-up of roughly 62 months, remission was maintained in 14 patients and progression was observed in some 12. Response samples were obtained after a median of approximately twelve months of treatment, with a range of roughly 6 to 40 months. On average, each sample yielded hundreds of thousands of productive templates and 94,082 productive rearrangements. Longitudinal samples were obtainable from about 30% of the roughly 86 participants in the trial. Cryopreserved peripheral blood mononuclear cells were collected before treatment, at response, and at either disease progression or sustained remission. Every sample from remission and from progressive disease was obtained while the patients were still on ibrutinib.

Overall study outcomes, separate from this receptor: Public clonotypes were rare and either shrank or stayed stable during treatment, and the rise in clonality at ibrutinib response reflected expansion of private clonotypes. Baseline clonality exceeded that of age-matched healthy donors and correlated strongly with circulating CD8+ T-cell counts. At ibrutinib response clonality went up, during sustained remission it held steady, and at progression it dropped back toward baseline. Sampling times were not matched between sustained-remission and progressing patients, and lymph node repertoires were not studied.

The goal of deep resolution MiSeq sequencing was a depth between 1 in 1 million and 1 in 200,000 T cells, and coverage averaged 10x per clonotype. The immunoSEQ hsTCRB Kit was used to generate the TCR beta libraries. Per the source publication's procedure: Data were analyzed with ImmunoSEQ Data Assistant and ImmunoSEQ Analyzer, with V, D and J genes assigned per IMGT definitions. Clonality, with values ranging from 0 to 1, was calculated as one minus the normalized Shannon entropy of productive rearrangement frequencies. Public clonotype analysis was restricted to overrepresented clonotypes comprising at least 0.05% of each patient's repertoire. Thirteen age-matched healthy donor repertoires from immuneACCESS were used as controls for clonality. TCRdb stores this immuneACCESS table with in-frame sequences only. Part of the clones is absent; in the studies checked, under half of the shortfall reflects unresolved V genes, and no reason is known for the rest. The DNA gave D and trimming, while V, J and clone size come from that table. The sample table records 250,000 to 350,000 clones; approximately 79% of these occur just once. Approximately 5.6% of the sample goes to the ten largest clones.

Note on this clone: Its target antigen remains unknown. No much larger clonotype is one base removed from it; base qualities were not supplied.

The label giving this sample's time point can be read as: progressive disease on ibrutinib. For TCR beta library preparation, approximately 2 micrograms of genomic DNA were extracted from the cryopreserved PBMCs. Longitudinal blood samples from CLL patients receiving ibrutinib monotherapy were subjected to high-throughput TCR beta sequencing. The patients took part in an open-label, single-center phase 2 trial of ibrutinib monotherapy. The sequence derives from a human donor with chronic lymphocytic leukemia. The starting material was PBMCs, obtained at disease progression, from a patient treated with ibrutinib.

The nucleotide sequence reads as follows: TGCAGCGTTGCAGGTCCGGGGGCGCCCCAGCATTTT. This translates into CSVAGPGAPQHF. In this chain, TRBV29-1 is recombined with TRBJ1-5; the D gene is perhaps TRBD1, on 6 matching bases. The CDR3 runs 12 amino acids, cysteine and phenylalanine included. Only CDR3 DNA is held: 36 bases, read in frame from base 1. Looking up the germline V gene yields CDR1 SQVTM and CDR2 ANQGSEA. V and J are truncated by 4 bases and 9 bases respectively, leaving an intervening sequence of 13 bases.